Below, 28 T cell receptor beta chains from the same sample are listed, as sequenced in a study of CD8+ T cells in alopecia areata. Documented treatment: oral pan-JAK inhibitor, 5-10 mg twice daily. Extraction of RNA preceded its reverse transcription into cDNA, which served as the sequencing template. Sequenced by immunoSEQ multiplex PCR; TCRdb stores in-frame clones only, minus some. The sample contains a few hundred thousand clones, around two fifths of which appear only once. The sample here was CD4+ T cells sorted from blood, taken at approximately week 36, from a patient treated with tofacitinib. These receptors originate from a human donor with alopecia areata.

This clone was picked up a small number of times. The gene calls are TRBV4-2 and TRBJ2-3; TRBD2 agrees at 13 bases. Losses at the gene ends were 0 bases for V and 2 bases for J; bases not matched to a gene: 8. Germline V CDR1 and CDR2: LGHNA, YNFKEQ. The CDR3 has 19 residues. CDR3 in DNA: TGTGCCAGCAGCCAAGATGTCGGACTAGCGGGAGACTACACAGATACGCAGTATTTT. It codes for CASSQDVGLAGDYTDTQYF.

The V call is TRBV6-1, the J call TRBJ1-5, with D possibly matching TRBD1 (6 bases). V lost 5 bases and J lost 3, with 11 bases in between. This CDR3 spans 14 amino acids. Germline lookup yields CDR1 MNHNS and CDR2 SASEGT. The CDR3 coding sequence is TGTGCCAGCAGTACAGGGCTTACCAATCAGCCCCAGCATTTT. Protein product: CASSTGLTNQPQHF.

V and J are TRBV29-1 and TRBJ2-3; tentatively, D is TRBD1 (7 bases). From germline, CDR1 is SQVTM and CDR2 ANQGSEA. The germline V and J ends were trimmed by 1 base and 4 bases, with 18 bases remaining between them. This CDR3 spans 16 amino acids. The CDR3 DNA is TGCAGCGTTGAAGGAGGGGTCAGGGGGGCGGCAGATACGCAGTATTTT. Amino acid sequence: CSVEGGVRGAADTQYF.

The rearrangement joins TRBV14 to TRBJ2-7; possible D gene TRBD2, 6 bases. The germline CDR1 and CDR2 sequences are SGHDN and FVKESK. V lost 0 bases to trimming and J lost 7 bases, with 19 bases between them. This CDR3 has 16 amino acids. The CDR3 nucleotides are TGTGCCAGCAGCCAAGACATCGGGACTCTTAGAGGGGAGCAGTACTTC. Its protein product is CASSQDIGTLRGEQYF.

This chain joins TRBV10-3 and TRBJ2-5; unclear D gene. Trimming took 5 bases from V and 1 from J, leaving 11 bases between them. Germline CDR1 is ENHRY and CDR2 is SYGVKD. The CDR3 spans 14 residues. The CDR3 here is CAISTERIQETQYF. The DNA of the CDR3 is TGTGCCATCAGTACAGAGCGCATCCAAGAGACCCAGTACTTC.

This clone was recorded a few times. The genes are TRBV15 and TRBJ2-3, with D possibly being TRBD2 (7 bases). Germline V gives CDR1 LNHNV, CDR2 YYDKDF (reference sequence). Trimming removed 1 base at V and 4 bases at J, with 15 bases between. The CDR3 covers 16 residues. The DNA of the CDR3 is TGTGCCACCAGCAGAGGGGGGGGCGCTTTCCCAGATACGCAGTATTTT. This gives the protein CATSRGGGAFPDTQYF.

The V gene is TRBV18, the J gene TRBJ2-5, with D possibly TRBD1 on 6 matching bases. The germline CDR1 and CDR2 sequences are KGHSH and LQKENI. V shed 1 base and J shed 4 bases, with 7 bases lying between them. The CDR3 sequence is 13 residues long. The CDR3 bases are TGTGCCAGCTCACCACTACAGGGAGAGACCCAGTACTTC. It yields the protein CASSPLQGETQYF. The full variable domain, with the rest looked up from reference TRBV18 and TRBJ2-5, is NAGVMQNPRHLVRRRGQEARLRCSPMKGHSHVYWYRQLPEEGLKFMVYLQKENIIDESGMPKERFSAEFPKEGPSILRIQQVVRGDSAAYFCASSPLQGETQYFGPGTRLLVL.

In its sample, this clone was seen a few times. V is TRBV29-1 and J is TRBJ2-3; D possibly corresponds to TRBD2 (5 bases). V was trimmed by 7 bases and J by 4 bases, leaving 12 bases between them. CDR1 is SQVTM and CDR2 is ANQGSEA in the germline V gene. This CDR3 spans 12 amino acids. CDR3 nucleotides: TGCAGCGGTCGGGGAGTCGCAGATACGCAGTATTTT. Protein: CSGRGVADTQYF.

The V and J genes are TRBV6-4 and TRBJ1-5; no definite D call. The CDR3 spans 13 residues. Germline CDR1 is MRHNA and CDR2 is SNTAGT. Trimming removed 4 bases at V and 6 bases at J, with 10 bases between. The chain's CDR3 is CASSAGQGQPQHF. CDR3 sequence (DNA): TGTGCCAGCAGTGCTGGTCAAGGTCAGCCCCAGCATTTT.

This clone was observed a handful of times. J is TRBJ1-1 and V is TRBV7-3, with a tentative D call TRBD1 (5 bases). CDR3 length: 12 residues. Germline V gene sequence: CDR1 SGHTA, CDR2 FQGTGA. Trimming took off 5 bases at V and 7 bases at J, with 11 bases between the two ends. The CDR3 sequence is CASSGDGLEAFF. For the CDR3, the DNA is TGTGCCAGCAGCGGGGACGGCCTTGAAGCTTTCTTT.

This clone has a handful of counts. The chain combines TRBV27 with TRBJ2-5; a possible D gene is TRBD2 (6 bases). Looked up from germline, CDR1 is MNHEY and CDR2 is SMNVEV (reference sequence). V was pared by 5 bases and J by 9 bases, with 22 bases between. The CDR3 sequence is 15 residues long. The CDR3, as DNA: TGTGCCAGCAGTAACCAGGGACTTGGGACGACGGCCCAGTACTTC. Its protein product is CASSNQGLGTTAQYF.

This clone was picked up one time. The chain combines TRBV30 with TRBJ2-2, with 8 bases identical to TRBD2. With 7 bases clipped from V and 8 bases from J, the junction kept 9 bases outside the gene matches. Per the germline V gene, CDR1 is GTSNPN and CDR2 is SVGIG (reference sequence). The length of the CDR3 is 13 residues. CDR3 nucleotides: TGTGCCTCAACCGGGAGGGCCGGTGGGGAGCTGTTTTTT. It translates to CASTGRAGGELFF.

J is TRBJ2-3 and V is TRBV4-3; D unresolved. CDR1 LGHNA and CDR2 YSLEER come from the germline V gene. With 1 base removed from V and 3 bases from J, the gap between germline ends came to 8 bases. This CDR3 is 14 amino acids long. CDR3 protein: CASSQGLATDTQYF. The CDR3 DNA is TGCGCCAGCAGCCAAGGGTTAGCAACAGATACGCAGTATTTT.

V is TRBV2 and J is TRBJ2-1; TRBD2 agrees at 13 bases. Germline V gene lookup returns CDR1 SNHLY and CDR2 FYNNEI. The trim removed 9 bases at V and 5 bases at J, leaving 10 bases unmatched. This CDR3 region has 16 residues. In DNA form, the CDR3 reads TGTGCCAGTAGGACGCCGGGACTAGCGGGGCACAATGAGCAGTTCTTC. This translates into CASRTPGLAGHNEQFF.

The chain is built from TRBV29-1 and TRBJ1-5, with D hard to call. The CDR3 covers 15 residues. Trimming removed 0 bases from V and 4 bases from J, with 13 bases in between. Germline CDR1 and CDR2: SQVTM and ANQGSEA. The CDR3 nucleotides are TGCAGCGTTGAAGAGCCAGCAGGTTATAATCAGCCCCAGCATTTT. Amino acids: CSVEEPAGYNQPQHF.

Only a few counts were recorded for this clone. CDR3 DNA sequence: TGCAGCGTTGAAATGGTCGCGGAAGCTTTCTTT. Translating it yields CSVEMVAEAFF. The gene calls are TRBV29-1 and TRBJ1-1, with unresolved D. Germline CDR1 is SQVTM and CDR2 is ANQGSEA. The CDR3 covers 11 residues. The germline V and J ends were trimmed by 2 bases and 8 bases, with 9 bases remaining between them.

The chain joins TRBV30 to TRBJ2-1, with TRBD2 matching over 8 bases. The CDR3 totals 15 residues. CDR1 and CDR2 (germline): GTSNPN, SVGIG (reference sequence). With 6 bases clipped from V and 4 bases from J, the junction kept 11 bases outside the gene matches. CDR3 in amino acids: CACIPGLGTYNEQFF. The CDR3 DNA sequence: TGTGCCTGCATACCGGGACTAGGGACTTACAATGAGCAGTTCTTC.

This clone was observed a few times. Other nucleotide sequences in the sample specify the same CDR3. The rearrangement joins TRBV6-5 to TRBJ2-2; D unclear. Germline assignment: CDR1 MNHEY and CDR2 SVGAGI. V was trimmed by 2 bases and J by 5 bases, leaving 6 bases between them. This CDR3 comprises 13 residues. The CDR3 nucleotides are TGTGCCAGCAGTTACAGGGATACCGGGGAGCTGTTTTTT. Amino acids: CASSYRDTGELFF.

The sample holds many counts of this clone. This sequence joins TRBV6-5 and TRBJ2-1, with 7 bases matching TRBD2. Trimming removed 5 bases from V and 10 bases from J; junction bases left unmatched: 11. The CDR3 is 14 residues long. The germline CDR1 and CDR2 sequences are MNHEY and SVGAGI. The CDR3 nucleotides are TGTGCCAGCAGTGTGGGAGGGGCAGAGGTAGAGCAGTTCTTC. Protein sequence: CASSVGGAEVEQFF.

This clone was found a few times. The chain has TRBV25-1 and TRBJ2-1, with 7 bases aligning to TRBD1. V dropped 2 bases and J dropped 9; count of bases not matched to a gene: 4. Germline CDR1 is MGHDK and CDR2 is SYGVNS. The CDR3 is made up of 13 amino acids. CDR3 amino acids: CASSERGQVEQFF. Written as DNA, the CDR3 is TGTGCCAGCAGTGAAAGGGGGCAGGTTGAGCAGTTCTTC.

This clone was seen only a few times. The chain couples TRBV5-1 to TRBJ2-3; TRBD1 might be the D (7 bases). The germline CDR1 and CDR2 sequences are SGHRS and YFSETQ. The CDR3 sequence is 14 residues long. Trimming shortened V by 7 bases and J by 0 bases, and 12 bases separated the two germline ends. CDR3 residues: CASGDSGSTDTQYF. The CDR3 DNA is TGCGCCAGCGGGGACAGCGGGAGCACAGATACGCAGTATTTT.

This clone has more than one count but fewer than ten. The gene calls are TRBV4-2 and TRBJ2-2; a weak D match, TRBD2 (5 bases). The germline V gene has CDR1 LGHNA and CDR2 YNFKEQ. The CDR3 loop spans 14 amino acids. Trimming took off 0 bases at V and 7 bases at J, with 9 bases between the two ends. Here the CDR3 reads CASSQEWGDGELFF. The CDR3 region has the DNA TGTGCCAGCAGCCAAGAATGGGGAGACGGGGAGCTGTTTTTT.

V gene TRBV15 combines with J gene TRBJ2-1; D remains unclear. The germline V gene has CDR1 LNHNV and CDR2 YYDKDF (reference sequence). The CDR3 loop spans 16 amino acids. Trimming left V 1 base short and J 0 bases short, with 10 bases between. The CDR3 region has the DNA TGTGCCACCAGCAGAGTAGGCCCCAGCTCCTACAATGAGCAGTTCTTC. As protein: CATSRVGPSSYNEQFF.

The CDR3 is CASSSYQETQYF. DNA of the CDR3: TGTGCCAGCAGTTCGTACCAAGAGACCCAGTACTTC. The chain couples TRBV27 to TRBJ2-5; D ambiguous. The CDR3 spans 12 residues. CDR1 and CDR2 (germline): MNHEY, SMNVEV (reference sequence). Deletions cut 4 bases from V and 0 bases from J, with 3 bases between.

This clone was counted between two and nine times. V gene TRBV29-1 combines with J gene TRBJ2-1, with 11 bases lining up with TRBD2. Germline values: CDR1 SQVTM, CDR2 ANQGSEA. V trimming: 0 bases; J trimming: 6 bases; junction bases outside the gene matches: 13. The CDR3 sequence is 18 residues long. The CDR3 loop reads CSVEDGLAGVGASNEQFF. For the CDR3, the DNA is TGCAGCGTTGAAGACGGACTAGCGGGTGTGGGGGCCTCCAATGAGCAGTTCTTC.

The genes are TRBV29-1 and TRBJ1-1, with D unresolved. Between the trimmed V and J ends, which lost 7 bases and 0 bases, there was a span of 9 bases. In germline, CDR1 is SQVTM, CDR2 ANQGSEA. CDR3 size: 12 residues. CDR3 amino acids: CSASQLNTEAFF. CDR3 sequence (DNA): TGCAGCGCATCCCAATTGAACACTGAAGCTTTCTTT.

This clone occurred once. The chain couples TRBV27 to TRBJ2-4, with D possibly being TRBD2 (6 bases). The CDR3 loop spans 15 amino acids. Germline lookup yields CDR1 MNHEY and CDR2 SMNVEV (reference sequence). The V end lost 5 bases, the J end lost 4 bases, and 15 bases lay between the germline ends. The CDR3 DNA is TGTGCCAGCAGTCCCCTAGTTAGCGGAAAAAACATTCAGTACTTC. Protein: CASSPLVSGKNIQYF.

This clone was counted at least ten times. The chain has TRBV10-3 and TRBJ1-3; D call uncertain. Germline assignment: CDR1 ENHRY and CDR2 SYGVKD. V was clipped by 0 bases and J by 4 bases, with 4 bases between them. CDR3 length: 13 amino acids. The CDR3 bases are TGTGCCATCAGTGAGTCGATAGGAAACACCATATATTTT. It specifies CAISESIGNTIYF.